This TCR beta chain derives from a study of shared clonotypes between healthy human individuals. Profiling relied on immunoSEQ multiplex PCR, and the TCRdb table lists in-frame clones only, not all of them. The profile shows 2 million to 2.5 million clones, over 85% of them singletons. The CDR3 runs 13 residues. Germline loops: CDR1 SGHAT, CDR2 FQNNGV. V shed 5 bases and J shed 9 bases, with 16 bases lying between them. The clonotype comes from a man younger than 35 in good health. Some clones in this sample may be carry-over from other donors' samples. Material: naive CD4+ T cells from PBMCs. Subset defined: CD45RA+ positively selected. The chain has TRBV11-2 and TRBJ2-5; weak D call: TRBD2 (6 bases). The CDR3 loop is CASSQGLPAAQYF. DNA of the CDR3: TGTGCCAGCAGCCAGGGACTCCCCGCCGCCCAGTACTTC.